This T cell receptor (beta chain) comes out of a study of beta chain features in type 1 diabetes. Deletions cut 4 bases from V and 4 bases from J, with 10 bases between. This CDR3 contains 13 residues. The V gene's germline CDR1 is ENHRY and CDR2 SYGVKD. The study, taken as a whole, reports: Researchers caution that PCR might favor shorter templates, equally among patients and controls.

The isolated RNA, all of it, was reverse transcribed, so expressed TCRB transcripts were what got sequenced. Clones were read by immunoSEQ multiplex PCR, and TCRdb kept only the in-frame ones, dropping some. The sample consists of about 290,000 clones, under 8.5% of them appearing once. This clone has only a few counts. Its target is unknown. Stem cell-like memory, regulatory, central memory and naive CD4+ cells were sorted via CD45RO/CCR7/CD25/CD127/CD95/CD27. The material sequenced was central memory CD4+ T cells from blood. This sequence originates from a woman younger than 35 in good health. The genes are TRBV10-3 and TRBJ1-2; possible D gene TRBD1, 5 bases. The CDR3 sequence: CAISVDSRYGYTF. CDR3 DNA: TGTGCCATCAGTGTTGACAGCCGCTATGGCTACACCTTC.